This entry lists 2 T cell receptor beta chains sequenced from one sample in a study of T-cell memory formation after mild COVID-19. MiXCR, applied by TCRdb to the 5' RACE reads, yields one record per CDR3 protein. The sample lists a few hundred thousand distinct CDR3 sequences, roughly 21% occurring once. The sequenced material came from PBMCs or a T cell subset sorted from them (not recorded which). The receptors shown here come from an adult woman who had mild COVID-19 (a few samples of this study predate the infection). Cell type and time point are not known.

The CDR3 loop reads CASSERGDTEAFF. CDR3 coding DNA: TGTGCCAGCTCGGAGCGCGGAGACACTGAAGCTTTCTTT. The rearrangement joins TRBV27 to TRBJ1-1, with D uncertain. This CDR3 contains 13 residues. Trimming cost V 8 bases and J 3 bases, with 13 bases left between them. Germline lookup yields CDR1 MNHEY and CDR2 SMNVEV (reference sequence).

This clonotype was recorded a few times. The rearrangement uses TRBV20-1 and TRBJ2-3; D is possibly TRBD1 or TRBD2 (6 bases each). The CDR3 has 13 residues. Trimming removed 6 bases from V and 6 bases from J, with 16 bases in between. The germline CDR1 and CDR2 sequences are DFQATT and SNEGSKA (reference sequence). The CDR3 loop is CSAPTRGMDTQYF. Written as DNA, the CDR3 is TGCAGTGCCCCGACTAGGGGGATGGATACGCAGTATTTT.